This entry describes one T cell receptor (beta chain). These data originate in a study of blood T cell repertoires in COVID-19. Study overall: The United States, Italy and Spain supplied acute and convalescent COVID-19 samples.

As handled by the study authors: Using reference gene primer amplification, nucleated cell counts were estimated. TCRdb's table, derived via immunoSEQ multiplex PCR, lists solely in-frame clones and lacks some. V and J calls and clone size are those listed in that table; D and trimming were worked out from the DNA. The data show about 190,000 clones, 70% to 90% seen once. Germline-derived CDR1 and CDR2 are SGHAT and FQNNGV. The CDR3 covers 17 residues. V gave up 3 bases and J gave up 4 bases; unmatched junction bases: 11. The TCR sequence derives from a man between 40 and 49 years old with active or convalescent COVID-19. The source material was peripheral blood. The J gene is TRBJ1-3, the V gene TRBV11-2, with 8 bases fitting TRBD1. The CDR3 region is CASSFSTGVVSGNTIYF. The CDR3 DNA follows: TGTGCCAGCAGCTTCTCGACAGGGGTGGTTTCCGGAAACACCATATATTTT.